In its sample, the clone carrying this T cell receptor (beta chain) was seen once. Data came from immunoSEQ multiplex PCR; TCRdb stores just in-frame clones and leaves some out. The sample records about 280,000 clones, approximately 90% being singletons. This sample was taken from a study of blood T cell repertoires in COVID-19. The CDR3 extends over 13 amino acids. Deletions cut 8 bases from V and 1 base from J, with 11 bases between. CDR1 is MDHEN, CDR2 SYDVKM, per germline. The rearrangement links TRBV28 to TRBJ1-1; D possibly corresponds to TRBD1 (6 bases). Material: PBMCs or T cells enriched from blood (not recorded which). The sequence was collected from a woman aged 25 to 45 with acute COVID-19. The CDR3 DNA follows: TGTGCCAGCCGAAGGACAGCGAACACTGAAGCTTTCTTT. This sequence encodes CASRRTANTEAFF.